These 15 T cell receptor beta chains share one sample of origin, sequenced in a study of Ad26.COV2.S vaccination and SARS-CoV-2 variants. Treatment defined: 19 received Ad26.COV2.S at low or high dose, single or two shots; about 5 received placebo; per-sample allocation not given. Sampling occurred on day 63 after the first vaccine or placebo injection. Repertoires were generated with immunoSEQ multiplex PCR, while TCRdb's copy carries only in-frame clones and drops some. The sample shows around 380,000 clones, 75% to 90% of them seen only once. Specimen: peripheral blood, collected in a trial of Ad26.COV2.S vaccine versus placebo. The receptors were gathered from a person aged 18-65 years who received the Ad26.COV2.S COVID-19 vaccine or a placebo.

V and J are TRBV5-1 and TRBJ2-1; a possible D gene is TRBD1 (6 bases). Per germline, CDR1 SGHRS and CDR2 YFSETQ. CDR3 length equals 14 residues. Between the trimmed V and J ends, which lost 0 bases and 5 bases, there was a span of 9 bases. The CDR3 reads CASSLAPGDNEQFF. The DNA of the CDR3 is TGCGCCAGCAGCTTGGCCCCAGGGGACAATGAGCAGTTCTTC.

The V gene is TRBV9, the J gene TRBJ1-6; D is ambiguous. The CDR3 has 12 amino acids. V gave up 2 bases and J gave up 8 bases, with 5 bases separating them. The V gene's germline CDR1 is SGDLS and CDR2 YYNGEE. The CDR3 DNA sequence: TGTGCCAGCAGCGTTTTTGATTCACCCCTCCACTTT. Translating it yields CASSVFDSPLHF.

The chain is built from TRBV12-3 or TRBV12-4 and TRBJ2-7, with D hard to call. Trimming removed 8 bases from V and 1 base from J, with 3 bases in between. This CDR3 is 10 amino acids long. CDR3 sequence (DNA): TGTGCCAGCGGATCCTACGAGCAGTACTTC. It yields the protein CASGSYEQYF.

The rearrangement joins TRBV5-1 to TRBJ2-2, with 9 bases matching TRBD2. The length of the CDR3 is 16 residues. Germline loops: CDR1 SGHRS, CDR2 YFSETQ. V trimming: 7 bases; J trimming: 0 bases; junction bases outside the gene matches: 7. For the CDR3, the DNA is TGCGCCAGCTTGGATAGCGGGGGCCCGAACACCGGGGAGCTGTTTTTT. Translation gives CASLDSGGPNTGELFF.

This chain connects TRBV12-3 or TRBV12-4 to TRBJ1-2; no reliable D call. The CDR3 is 13 amino acids. V was cut by 2 bases and J by 0 bases, with 4 bases left in between. CDR3 coding DNA: TGTGCCAGCAGTTTACCCGCTAACTATGGCTACACCTTC. It codes for CASSLPANYGYTF.

The chain joins TRBV30 to TRBJ2-7; weak D call: TRBD2 (5 bases). The CDR3 sequence is 11 residues long. V was cut by 4 bases and J by 5 bases, with 9 bases left in between. The germline gives CDR1 GTSNPN, CDR2 SVGIG (reference sequence). The CDR3 coding sequence is TGTGCCTGGACCTCGGGGAACGAGCAGTACTTC. This sequence encodes CAWTSGNEQYF.

The rearrangement joins TRBV5-6 to TRBJ1-2; no firm D call. This CDR3 comprises 13 residues. Trimming took 4 bases from V and 3 from J, leaving 10 bases between them. The germline V gene has CDR1 SGHDT and CDR2 YYEEEE. CDR3 loop: CASSRPPDYGYTF. For the CDR3, the DNA is TGTGCCAGCAGCCGACCGCCCGACTATGGCTACACCTTC.

The V call is TRBV7-9, the J call TRBJ1-2; 7 bases agree with TRBD1. After removal of 0 bases from V and 8 bases from J, the junction contained 9 bases not matched to a gene. The CDR3 sequence is 15 residues long. The V gene's germline CDR1 is SEHNR and CDR2 FQNEAQ (reference sequence). The CDR3, as DNA: TGTGCCAGCAGCTTAGCCCTACCCACAGGGGTCGGCTACACCTTC. It codes for CASSLALPTGVGYTF.

The chain combines TRBV27 with TRBJ1-1; D is unresolved. There are 13 residues in the CDR3. Between the trimmed V and J ends, which lost 6 bases and 7 bases, there was a span of 15 bases. The germline V gene has CDR1 MNHEY and CDR2 SMNVEV (reference sequence). Here the CDR3 reads CASSGRDPIEAFF. In DNA form, the CDR3 reads TGTGCCAGCAGCGGCCGCGACCCTATTGAAGCTTTCTTT.

The rearrangement joins TRBV2 to TRBJ2-1; D is perhaps TRBD2 (5 bases). Germline CDR1 and CDR2: SNHLY and FYNNEI. V was cut by 2 bases and J by 7 bases, with 21 bases left in between. The CDR3 is 17 amino acids. CDR3 in amino acids: CASSEIPGGRRWNEQFF. The CDR3 DNA reads as TGTGCCAGCAGTGAAATCCCAGGAGGTAGGAGGTGGAATGAGCAGTTCTTC.

This clone has only one observation. The chain joins TRBV7-8 to TRBJ1-2; no reliable D call. The V end lost 5 bases, the J end lost 4 bases, and 17 bases lay between the germline ends. The CDR3 loop spans 15 amino acids. In germline, CDR1 is SGHVS, CDR2 FQNEAQ. DNA of the CDR3: TGTGCCAGCAGCCCAATTGTATTCGGGTCCTATGGCTACACCTTC. This sequence encodes CASSPIVFGSYGYTF.

The rearrangement uses TRBV29-1 and TRBJ2-3, with TRBD2 matching 14 bases. The CDR3 has 19 amino acids. Germline V lookup: CDR1 SQVTM, CDR2 ANQGSEA. Trimming removed 1 base from V and 2 bases from J; junction bases left unmatched: 11. CDR3 residues: CSVEVGLAGGSGYTDTQYF. The CDR3 nucleotides are TGCAGCGTTGAAGTCGGACTAGCGGGGGGCTCGGGTTACACAGATACGCAGTATTTT.

In this sample, this clone turned up a few times. This chain joins TRBV11-3 and TRBJ1-6; no reliable D call. Between the trimmed V and J ends, which lost 11 bases and 7 bases, there was a span of 12 bases. This CDR3 region has 12 residues. Looked up from germline, CDR1 is SGHNT and CDR2 is YENEEA. CDR3: CAPQKPNSPLHF. CDR3 bases: TGTGCCCCTCAAAAACCAAATTCACCCCTCCACTTT. Combining the CDR3 with reference TRBV11-3 and TRBJ1-6 gives the whole variable domain EAGVVQSPRYKIIEKKQPVAFWCNPISGHNTLYWYLQNLGQGPELLIRYENEEAVDDSQLPKDRFSAERLKGVDSTLKIQPAELGDSAVYLCAPQKPNSPLHFGNGTRLTVT.

V usage is TRBV9 and J usage is TRBJ2-2, with D hard to call. V was clipped by 2 bases and J by 1 base, with 9 bases between them. This CDR3 region has 15 residues. The V gene's germline CDR1 is SGDLS and CDR2 YYNGEE. CDR3 residues: CASSVYSQNTGELFF. The CDR3 bases are TGTGCCAGCAGCGTGTACAGCCAGAACACCGGGGAGCTGTTTTTT.

This chain joins TRBV21-1 and TRBJ1-2; TRBD1, the table's D call, was not compared with the DNA. TRBV21-1 is shown as a pseudogene. The length of the CDR3 is 15 residues. CDR3 coding DNA: TGTGCCAGCAGCAACGGACAGGGGGCATTCTATGGCTACACCTTC. Its translation is CASSNGQGAFYGYTF.